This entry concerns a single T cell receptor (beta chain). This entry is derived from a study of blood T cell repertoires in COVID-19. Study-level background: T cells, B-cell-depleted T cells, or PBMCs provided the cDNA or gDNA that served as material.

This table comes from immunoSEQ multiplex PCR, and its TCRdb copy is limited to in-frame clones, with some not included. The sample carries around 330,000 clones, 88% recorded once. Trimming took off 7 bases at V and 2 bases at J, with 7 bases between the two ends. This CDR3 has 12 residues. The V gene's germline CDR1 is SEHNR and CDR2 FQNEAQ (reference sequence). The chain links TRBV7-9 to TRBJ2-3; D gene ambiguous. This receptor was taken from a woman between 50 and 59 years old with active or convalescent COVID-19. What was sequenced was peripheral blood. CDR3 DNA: TGTGCCAGCAACTATAACACAGATACGCAGTATTTT. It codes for CASNYNTDTQYF.